This TCR beta chain emerged from a study of shared clonotypes between healthy human individuals. Regarding the study as a whole: For sorted subsets, rarefaction showed incomplete sequencing despite large depth.

The investigators split CD4+ cells into a CD45RA+ naive subset and a CD45RA-negative memory subset. Data came from immunoSEQ multiplex PCR; TCRdb stores just in-frame clones and leaves some out. The sample includes approximately 1.4 million clones, about 98% of them seen just once. The CDR3 is 17 amino acids. The germline V gene has CDR1 SGHAT and CDR2 FQNNGV. V gave up 3 bases and J gave up 3 bases; unmatched junction bases: 10. Concerning this clone: Its antigen is still unknown.

Sequencing was done on a sample of naive CD4+ T cells sorted from blood. The subset: CD45RA+ positively selected. The sequence was collected from a man aged 25-40 years in good health. This chain uses TRBV11-2 with TRBJ2-7; 11 bases fit TRBD1. The CDR3 is CASSFAGTGGAFYEQYF. CDR3 DNA sequence: TGTGCCAGCAGCTTCGCCGGGACAGGGGGTGCTTTCTACGAGCAGTACTTC.